This TCR beta chain was recorded in a study of graft-versus-host responses after intestinal transplantation. With respect to this clone: The antigen is unknown.

Germline V gene sequence: CDR1 GTSNPN, CDR2 SVGIG (reference sequence). V was clipped by 2 bases and J by 3 bases, with 14 bases between them. CDR3 length: 14 residues. Some clones are missing from TCRdb's copy, which holds only in-frame ones; the method was immunoSEQ multiplex PCR. Altogether about 94,000 clones are present, roughly nine tenths being singletons, with the ten largest covering approximately 0.48%. V gene TRBV30 combines with J gene TRBJ2-7; D is possibly TRBD1 (5 bases). Specimen: unstimulated CD8+ T cells sorted from spleen or lymph node cells, collected before intestinal transplant. This TCR was sampled from a human donor who received an intestinal transplant. In nucleotides, the CDR3 is TGTGCCTGGAGTTTAAGTAAAGGGGTCTACGAGCAGTACTTC. This codes for CAWSLSKGVYEQYF.